The 18 T cell receptor beta chains listed next were all sequenced from one sample in a study of T-cell memory formation after mild COVID-19. Each CDR3 protein is one row after TCRdb ran MiXCR on the 5' RACE reads. The data show 92,000 or so distinct CDR3 sequences, around an eighth seen once. The sequenced sample was PBMCs or a T cell subset sorted from them (not recorded which). Receptor source: an adult woman who had mild COVID-19 (a few samples of this study predate the infection). Cell type and time point are not known.

The chain combines TRBV6-4 with TRBJ2-1; 7 bases are a match to TRBD2. The CDR3 is 16 amino acids. V gave up 6 bases and J gave up 0 bases; unmatched junction bases: 8. The V gene's germline CDR1 is MRHNA and CDR2 SNTAGT. DNA for the CDR3: TGTGCCAGCAGCCCTCTCGGGGGGACCTCCTACAATGAGCAGTTCTTC. Its protein product is CASSPLGGTSYNEQFF.

This chain connects TRBV20-1 to TRBJ1-1, with D possibly TRBD1 on 6 matching bases. The CDR3 sequence is 15 residues long. V was cut by 0 bases and J by 0 bases, with 11 bases left in between. Germline loops: CDR1 DFQATT, CDR2 SNEGSKA (reference sequence). The CDR3 bases are TGCAGTGCTAGAGAGACAGGTTTTTTGAACACTGAAGCTTTCTTT. This sequence encodes CSARETGFLNTEAFF.

The V gene is TRBV7-6, the J gene TRBJ2-5, with 11 bases that match TRBD1. Germline trimming cut 4 bases from V and 1 base from J; bases unmatched to any gene: 5. Germline V lookup: CDR1 SGHVS, CDR2 FNYEAQ. This CDR3 spans 16 amino acids. The CDR3 bases are TGTGCCAGCAGCTCACCCGGGACAGGGGGCCAAGAGACCCAGTACTTC. Translation gives CASSSPGTGGQETQYF.

This rearrangement joins TRBV9 to TRBJ2-1; 7 bases are a match to TRBD2. The CDR3 spans 15 residues. Per the germline V gene, CDR1 is SGDLS and CDR2 is YYNGEE. The trim removed 0 bases at V and 6 bases at J, leaving 6 bases unmatched. CDR3 sequence: CASSVEGREGNEQFF. DNA of the CDR3: TGTGCCAGCAGCGTAGAGGGGAGGGAGGGCAATGAGCAGTTCTTC.

The J gene is TRBJ1-2, the V gene TRBV27; no reliable D call. Germline lookup yields CDR1 MNHEY and CDR2 SMNVEV (reference sequence). The CDR3 length is 13 residues. The V and J ends lost 2 bases and 4 bases respectively, with 8 bases between them. The CDR3, as DNA: TGTGCCAGCAGTTTAAACAGAGCCTATGGCTACACCTTC. Translating it yields CASSLNRAYGYTF.

This clonotype has only a few counts. The chain combines TRBV29-1 with TRBJ2-7, with D unclear. Germline loops: CDR1 SQVTM, CDR2 ANQGSEA. Trimming removed 4 bases at V and 7 bases at J, with 11 bases between. The CDR3 totals 11 residues. The CDR3 DNA follows: TGCAGCGTTGTGAAGGCTACGGAGCAGTACTTC. Its translation is CSVVKATEQYF.

There are a few counts of this clonotype. The chain employs TRBV15 and TRBJ1-6, with D unresolved. The V gene's germline CDR1 is LNHNV and CDR2 YYDKDF (reference sequence). Trimming stripped 9 bases from V and 6 bases from J, with 18 bases between. The CDR3 contains 15 residues. The CDR3 nucleotides are TGTGCCACTACCGAGGCGGCTCACGCTAATTCACCCCTCCACTTT. Its protein is CATTEAAHANSPLHF. Drawing the rest from reference TRBV15 and TRBJ1-6, the complete variable domain is DAMVIQNPRYQVTQFGKPVTLSCSQTLNHNVMYWYQQKSSQAPKLLFHYYDKDFNNEADTPDNFQSRRPNTSFCFLDIRSPGLGDTAMYLCATTEAAHANSPLHFGNGTRLTVT.

This chain connects TRBV27 to TRBJ1-6, with TRBD1 matching 7 bases. Unmatched junction bases numbered 9, after V lost 7 bases and J lost 6 bases. Germline CDR1 reads MNHEY; CDR2 reads SMNVEV (reference sequence). This CDR3 has 15 amino acids. CDR3 protein: CASIVNRDSNSPLHF. CDR3 bases: TGTGCCAGCATTGTAAACCGGGACAGTAATTCACCCCTCCACTTT.

This chain uses TRBV5-1 with TRBJ1-1; D is unclear. The germline gives CDR1 SGHRS, CDR2 YFSETQ. CDR3 length: 15 amino acids. V lost 0 bases and J 1 base, leaving 10 bases between the germline ends. The CDR3 bases are TGCGCCAGCAGCTTGGCCGGAGTTGAGAACACTGAAGCTTTCTTT. It codes for CASSLAGVENTEAFF.

CDR3 protein: CASSLRQGAQWNTEAFF. The CDR3 DNA reads TGCGCCAGCAGCTTGCGGCAGGGGGCTCAGTGGAACACTGAAGCTTTCTTT. The chain has TRBV5-1 and TRBJ1-1; 8 bases match TRBD1. The CDR3 is made up of 17 amino acids. After removal of 1 base from V and 1 base from J, the junction contained 9 bases not matched to a gene. In germline, CDR1 is SGHRS, CDR2 YFSETQ.

This clonotype has only a few counts. V and J are TRBV24-1 and TRBJ2-3, with 8 bases that match TRBD2. V shed 3 bases and J 5 bases; nucleotides not matched to a gene: 6. CDR1 is KGHDR and CDR2 is SFDVKD in the germline V gene. The CDR3 has 15 residues. The CDR3 nucleotides are TGTGCCACCAGTGATGACCGGGAGGGTAGAGATACGCAGTATTTT. This translates into CATSDDREGRDTQYF.

Turning to this clonotype: Sequence at one end of the junction differs from germline and may be a read error. The V call is TRBV12-3 or TRBV12-4, the J call TRBJ1-1; D not resolved. The CDR3 totals 11 residues. The CDR3 loop is CASRFGTEAFF. As DNA, the CDR3 is TGTGCCAGCCGTTTCGGCACTGAAGCTTTCTTT.

This clonotype was found a few times. CDR3 DNA sequence: TGTGCCAGCGACACCCCCCCCGAGCAGTACTTC. As protein: CASDTPPEQYF. V gene TRBV7-2 combines with J gene TRBJ2-7, with D unclear. This CDR3 spans 11 amino acids. Trimming removed 8 bases from V and 6 bases from J, with 11 bases in between. CDR1 is SGHTA, CDR2 FQGNSA, per germline.

The table lists this clonotype with a few counts. The rearrangement links TRBV7-6 to TRBJ1-1, with TRBD1 identical over 7 bases. Germline CDR1 and CDR2: SGHVS and FNYEAQ. The CDR3 loop spans 15 amino acids. The V gene end was trimmed by 0 bases and the J gene end by 3 bases; junction bases not matched to a gene: 4. CDR3 DNA: TGTGCCAGCAGCTTAGCCCGGGACAGCCACACTGAAGCTTTCTTT. Translating gives CASSLARDSHTEAFF.

The gene calls are TRBV21-1 and TRBJ2-7; TRBD1, the table's D call, was not compared with the DNA. TRBV21-1 corresponds to a pseudogene. The CDR3 contains 15 residues. The CDR3 DNA sequence: TGTGCCAGCAGCTACAGTGGGGACACCACCTACGAGCAGTACTTC. It yields the protein CASSYSGDTTYEQYF.

The rearrangement uses TRBV7-9 and TRBJ1-6, with D possibly matching TRBD1 (6 bases). The V gene lost 2 bases and the J gene lost 10 bases, with 9 bases spanning the gap. The CDR3 spans 13 residues. CDR1 is SEHNR and CDR2 is FQNEAQ in the germline V gene (reference sequence). CDR3 coding DNA: TGTGCCAGCAGCTTACCAGGGGACTCACCCCTCCACTTT. Translation gives CASSLPGDSPLHF.

The CDR3 nucleotides are TGCGCCAGCAGTCAACCGGAGGAGGGTAACAATGAGCAGTTCTTC. Translated: CASSQPEEGNNEQFF. The genes are TRBV23-1 and TRBJ2-1; TRBD2 might be the D (6 bases). TRBV23-1 is an ORF for which the function is uncertain. Trimming removed 2 bases at V and 5 bases at J, with 13 bases between. The length of the CDR3 is 15 residues.

This clonotype was observed a few times. The CDR3 here is CASSFVPGQGWAQHF. CDR3 sequence (DNA): TGTGCCAGCAGTTTTGTCCCGGGACAGGGATGGGCCCAGCATTTT. The V gene is TRBV2, the J gene TRBJ1-5; TRBD1 matches at 9 bases. CDR1 is SNHLY and CDR2 is FYNNEI in the germline V gene. The CDR3 extends over 15 amino acids. J lost 11 bases, V lost 5 bases, and 13 bases had no gene match.